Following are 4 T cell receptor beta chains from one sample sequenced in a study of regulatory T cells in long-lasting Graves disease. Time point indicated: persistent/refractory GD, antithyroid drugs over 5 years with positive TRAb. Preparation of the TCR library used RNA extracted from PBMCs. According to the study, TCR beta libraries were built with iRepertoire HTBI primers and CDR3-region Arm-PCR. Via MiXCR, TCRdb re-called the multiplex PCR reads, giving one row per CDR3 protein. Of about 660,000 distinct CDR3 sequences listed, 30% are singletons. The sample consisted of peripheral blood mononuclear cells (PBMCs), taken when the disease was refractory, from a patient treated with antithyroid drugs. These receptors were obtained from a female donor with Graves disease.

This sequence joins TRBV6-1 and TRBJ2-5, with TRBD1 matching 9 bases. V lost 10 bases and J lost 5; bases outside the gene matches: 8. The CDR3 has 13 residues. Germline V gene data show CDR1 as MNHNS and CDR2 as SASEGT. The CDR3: CATQDRGWETQYF. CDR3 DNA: TGTGCCACCCAGGACAGGGGATGGGAGACCCAGTACTTC.

Here the CDR3 DNA reads TGTGCCAGCAGTTTCGAGGTCGCGGGAGGCTCCGAGCAGTACTTC. Translating gives CASSFEVAGGSEQYF. This sequence joins TRBV6-5 and TRBJ2-7; TRBD2 matches 8 bases. Germline V gives CDR1 MNHEY, CDR2 SVGAGI. V lost 4 bases and J lost 6; bases outside the gene matches: 11. The CDR3 has 15 amino acids.

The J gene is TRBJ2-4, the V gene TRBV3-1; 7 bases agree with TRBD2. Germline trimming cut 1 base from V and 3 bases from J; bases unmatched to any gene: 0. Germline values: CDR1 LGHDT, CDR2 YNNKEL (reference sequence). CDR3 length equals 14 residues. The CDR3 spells CASSQAGGKNIQYF. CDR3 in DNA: TGTGCCAGCAGCCAAGCGGGAGGCAAAAACATTCAGTACTTC.

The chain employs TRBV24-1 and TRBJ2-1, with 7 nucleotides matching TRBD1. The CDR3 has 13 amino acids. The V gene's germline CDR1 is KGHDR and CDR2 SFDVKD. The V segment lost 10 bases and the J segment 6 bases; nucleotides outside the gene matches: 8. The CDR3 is CATDREVFNEQFF. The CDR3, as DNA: TGTGCCACAGACAGGGAAGTGTTCAATGAGCAGTTCTTC.